The 2 T cell receptor beta chains presented below share a single source sample, sequenced in a study of blood T cell repertoires in COVID-19. TCRdb keeps only in-frame clones here, not all; method: immunoSEQ multiplex PCR. The sample gives roughly 48,000 clones, 93% of which show up once; 0.9% to 1.1% is in the top ten. The sample comprised peripheral blood. These receptors were obtained from a man aged 60-69 years with COVID-19, enrolled during active disease.

The chain carries TRBV5-1 and TRBJ2-7, with TRBD2 matching 11 bases. This CDR3 has 16 amino acids. Germline V gives CDR1 SGHRS, CDR2 YFSETQ. Trimming at V came to 4 bases and at J to 2 bases, leaving 8 bases not matched to a gene. CDR3 nucleotide sequence: TGCGCCAGCAGCCCAAAAGGGACTAGCGGAACCTACGAGCAGTACTTC. It translates to CASSPKGTSGTYEQYF.

V and J are TRBV19 and TRBJ2-1; 12 bases map to TRBD2. Germline CDR1 LNHDA, CDR2 SQIVND (reference sequence). The trim removed 5 bases at V and 9 bases at J, leaving 17 bases unmatched. The CDR3 covers 18 residues. CDR3 sequence (DNA): TGTGCCAGTAGTGTACCAGGATCCCGACTAGCGGGAGTGTCTGAGCAGTTCTTC. It translates to CASSVPGSRLAGVSEQFF.